This T cell receptor (beta chain) stems from a study of shared clonotypes between healthy human individuals. Original analysis: Quality scores were absent from the junction-only immunoSEQ sequences, so filtering differed. This table comes from immunoSEQ multiplex PCR, and its TCRdb copy is limited to in-frame clones, with some not included. V and J calls and clone size are given by that table; D and trimming were obtained from the DNA. This sample has under 600,000 clones, with more than 95% found just once. General study points: Clonotype sharing across a handful of donors was observed for approximately 5% of naive CD4 clonotypes.

Germline V CDR1 and CDR2: MNHEY, SVGAGI. This CDR3 spans 14 amino acids. Losses at the gene ends were 8 bases for V and 6 bases for J; bases not matched to a gene: 9. In regard to this clone: Its antigen is unidentified.

Division of CD4+ cells produced a CD45RA+ naive subset and a CD45RA-negative memory subset. This chain links TRBV6-5 with TRBJ2-1; 8 bases line up with TRBD2. Sequencing used naive CD4+ T cells sorted from blood. The subset: CD45RA+ positively selected. The source of this sequence is a woman between 25 and 40 years old in good health. CDR3 bases: TGTGCCAGCTCCTACGGGGGGGAGTCCAATGAGCAGTTCTTC. Its protein is CASSYGGESNEQFF.